This paragraph reports one T cell receptor (beta chain). This specimen comes from a study of control samples from healthy donors and cancer patients. The CDR3 consists of 15 residues. Per the germline V gene, CDR1 is MDHEN and CDR2 is SYDVKM. With 3 bases removed from V and 6 bases from J, the gap between germline ends came to 12 bases. Repertoires were generated with immunoSEQ multiplex PCR, while TCRdb's copy carries only in-frame clones and drops some. Here the sample spans approximately 140,000 clones, 90% to 95% being singletons. Sequencing input: blood. The TCR originated in a man aged 40-49 years in good health. V and J are TRBV28 and TRBJ1-6; D gene uncertain. The CDR3 loop reads CASSFPTSFNSPLHF. The CDR3 region has the DNA TGTGCCAGCAGTTTCCCGACAAGCTTTAATTCACCCCTCCACTTT.